The 4 T cell receptor beta chains presented below share a single source sample, sequenced in a study of blood T cell repertoires in COVID-19. Profiling relied on immunoSEQ multiplex PCR, and the TCRdb table lists in-frame clones only, not all of them. Of around 290,000 clones listed, 90% are singletons. The sequencing sample was made of PBMCs or T cells enriched from blood (not recorded which). The source of these receptors is a woman in her twenties or thirties who had recovered from COVID-19.

The V and J genes are TRBV2 and TRBJ2-3; D is uncertain. V lost 4 bases and J 6 bases, leaving 5 bases between the germline ends. The CDR3 has 11 amino acids. CDR1 and CDR2 from the germline V gene are SNHLY and FYNNEI. The DNA for the CDR3 is TGTGCCAGCAGTGTCCAGGATACGCAGTATTTT. Translated, it gives CASSVQDTQYF.

The V gene is TRBV3-1 (or the pseudogene TRBV3-2), the J gene TRBJ2-3; maybe TRBD1 (7 bases). This CDR3 contains 17 residues. Looked up from germline, CDR1 is LGHDT and CDR2 is YNNKEL (reference sequence). V dropped 5 bases and J dropped 2 bases, with 20 bases sitting between them. For the CDR3, the DNA is TGTGCCAGCAGCTCCAACGGTCCAGGGGGGTACACAGATACGCAGTATTTT. Translation: CASSSNGPGGYTDTQYF.

The J gene is TRBJ2-7, the V gene TRBV19; D may be TRBD1 (6 bases). V was shortened by 5 bases and J by 5 bases, with 13 bases between the two germline ends. The germline gives CDR1 LNHDA, CDR2 SQIVND (reference sequence). This CDR3 has 13 residues. The DNA of the CDR3 is TGTGCCAGTAGTGGGGGCCTGCCCCACGAGCAGTACTTC. Its protein is CASSGGLPHEQYF.

V is TRBV15 and J is TRBJ2-5; weak D call: TRBD1 (5 bases). Germline CDR1 and CDR2: LNHNV and YYDKDF (reference sequence). V lost 3 bases, J lost 0 bases, and 8 bases lay in between. The length of the CDR3 is 14 residues. The CDR3 is CATSRAGYQETQYF. CDR3 sequence (DNA): TGTGCCACCAGCAGGGCAGGGTACCAAGAGACCCAGTACTTC.